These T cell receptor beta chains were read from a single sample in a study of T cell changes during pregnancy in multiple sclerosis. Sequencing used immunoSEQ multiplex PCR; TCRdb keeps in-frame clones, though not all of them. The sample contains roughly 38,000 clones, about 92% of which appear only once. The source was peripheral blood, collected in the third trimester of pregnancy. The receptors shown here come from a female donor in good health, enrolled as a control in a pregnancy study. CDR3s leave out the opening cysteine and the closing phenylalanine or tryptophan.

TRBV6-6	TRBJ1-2	ASWFGGLNVDGYT
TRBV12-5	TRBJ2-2	ASGLGQAYGGELF
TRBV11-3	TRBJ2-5	ASSARHVSRETQY
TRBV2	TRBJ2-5	ASSFSGSVQETQY
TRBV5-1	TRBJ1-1	ASSSQGANTEAF
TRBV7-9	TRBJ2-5	ASTRKLDSRQETQY
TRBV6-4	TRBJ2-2	ASSPRTGDESGELF
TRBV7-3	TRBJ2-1	ASSLRTGGYNEQF
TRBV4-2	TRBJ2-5	ASSQAPRGQETQY
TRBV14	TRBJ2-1	ASSHEAASRGEQF
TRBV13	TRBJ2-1	ASRPQLAIGGYNEQF
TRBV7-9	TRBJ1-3	ASSLTKRRRGNTIY
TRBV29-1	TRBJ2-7	SAKGQGGYEQY
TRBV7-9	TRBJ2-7	ASSLGDSMLEQY
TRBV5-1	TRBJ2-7	ASSFFLGAPHEQY
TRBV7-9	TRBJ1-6	ASSWGQGGSPLH
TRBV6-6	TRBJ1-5	ASLTGNSNQPQH
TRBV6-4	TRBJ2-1	ASSGTSFNEQF
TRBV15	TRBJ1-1	ASSPLRGTEAF
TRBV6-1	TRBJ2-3	ASSELAGGRGDTQY
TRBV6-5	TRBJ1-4	ASSYSPGGHEKLF
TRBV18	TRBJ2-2	ATLSGQGGTGELF
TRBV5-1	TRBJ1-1	ASRWEGGATEAF
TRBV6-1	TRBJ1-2	ASSGLTGGEADT
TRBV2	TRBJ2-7	ASSEASGTYEQY
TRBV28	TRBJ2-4	ASSTQGYPSLTKNIQY
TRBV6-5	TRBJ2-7	ASSLSGTAAYEQY
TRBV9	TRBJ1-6	ASSASGRDSPLH
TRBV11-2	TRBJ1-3	ASSSGQGPY